This TCR beta chain originates from a study of T cell repertoires in cytomegalovirus infection. At the level of the study: Public TCR beta signatures were indicative of both CMV infection and a matching HLA type. Whole-study results and caveats: The ex vivo response was dominated by HLA-C-restricted CMV-specific TCR beta clonotypes.

In germline, CDR1 is SGHRS, CDR2 YFSETQ. The CDR3 is 16 residues long. V trimming: 5 bases; J trimming: 6 bases; junction bases outside the gene matches: 13. This clonotype showed up just once. What it recognizes is unknown. One entry per CDR3 protein, called by TCRdb with MiXCR from the reads. Of roughly 500,000 distinct CDR3 sequences in the sample, more than 15% are singletons; the top ten hold 20% to 30%. Sequencing was carried out using CD8+ T cells from PBMCs. The receptor was derived from a human donor in good health (CMV status not recorded). Some clones in this sample may be carry-over from other donors' samples. This chain links TRBV5-1 with TRBJ1-2; 10 positions match TRBD1. The CDR3, as DNA: TGCGCCAGCAGTCTCCATCCGGGACAGGGGAGAAATGGCTACACCTTC. It encodes CASSLHPGQGRNGYTF.